These T cell receptor beta chains were read from a single sample in a study of T cells in localized non-small cell lung cancer. TCRdb's table, derived via immunoSEQ multiplex PCR, lists solely in-frame clones and lacks some. The top ten clones hold less than 25% of a sample with fewer than 20,000 clones, around 84% of them seen once. The material sequenced was peripheral blood, taken before any cancer treatment. Every receptor here comes from a male donor at least 60 years old with stage I lung adenocarcinoma. Both conserved end residues are part of each CDR3. D genes are given only for firm matches. Some rows mark clone size as missing; the rest say once, few, many or name a class of expanded clone.

abundance,d_gene,j_gene,v_gene,CDR3aa,CDR3nt
-,-,TRBJ2-7,TRBV7-2,CASSLGAGFSYEQYF,TGTGCCAGCAGCTTAGGGGCGGGGTTCTCCTACGAGCAGTACTTC
few,-,TRBJ1-6,TRBV2,CASSVGVVAPLHF,TGTGCCAGCAGTGTGGGGGTCGTGGCACCCCTCCACTTT
-,TRBD2,TRBJ2-7,TRBV30,CAWSVGSGGYEQYF,TGTGCCTGGAGTGTGGGAAGCGGGGGCTACGAGCAGTACTTC
-,TRBD2,TRBJ2-3,TRBV6-6,CASVRGVQRESDTQYF,TGTGCCAGCGTGCGGGGGGTCCAGCGCGAGTCAGATACGCAGTATTTT
-,-,TRBJ2-7,TRBV28,CASSLIGVQYF,TGTGCCAGCAGTTTAATCGGGGTGCAGTACTTC
-,-,TRBJ1-4,TRBV29-1,CSVGPSTNEKLFF,TGCAGCGTGGGGCCTTCAACTAATGAAAAACTGTTTTTT
-,-,TRBJ2-2,TRBV7-7,CASSLSREGTGELFF,TGTGCTAGCAGCTTATCCAGGGAAGGTACCGGGGAGCTGTTTTTT
once,TRBD2,TRBJ2-1,TRBV19,CASRSSGGAYNEQFF,TGTGCCAGTAGAAGTAGCGGGGGGGCCTACAATGAGCAGTTCTTC
once,-,TRBJ2-5,TRBV10-3,CAISESNGPKAQYF,TGTGCCATCAGTGAGTCGAACGGCCCCAAGGCCCAGTACTTC
-,-,TRBJ1-5,TRBV6-6,CASSYLGDQPQHF,TGTGCCAGCAGTTATTTGGGGGATCAGCCCCAGCATTTT
-,-,TRBJ1-2,TRBV6-5,CASSPEGGPYGYTF,TGTGCCAGCAGTCCGGAGGGGGGGCCCTATGGCTACACCTTC
-,-,TRBJ2-7,TRBV21-1,CASSCREGSYEQYF,TGTGCCAGCAGTTGTCGGGAGGGATCCTACGAGCAGTACTTC
-,-,TRBJ1-4,TRBV19,CASMPPANEKLFF,TGTGCCAGTATGCCCCCCGCTAATGAAAAACTGTTTTTT
-,TRBD1,TRBJ1-1,TRBV27,CASSTRTGGRSEAFF,TGTGCCAGCAGTACCCGGACAGGGGGGCGGTCTGAAGCTTTCTTT
-,TRBD1,TRBJ1-4,TRBV18,CASSQGQGEKLFF,TGTGCCAGCTCACAGGGACAGGGGGAAAAACTGTTTTTT
-,-,TRBJ2-5,TRBV4-1,CASSQDPRETQYF,TGCGCCAGCAGCCAAGACCCCCGGGAGACCCAGTACTTC
few,-,TRBJ1-3,TRBV27,CASSLFGHSGNTIYF,TGTGCCAGCAGTTTGTTTGGTCACTCTGGAAACACCATATATTTT
-,-,TRBJ2-2,TRBV6-4,CASSPQGVTGELFF,TGTGCCAGCAGTCCACAGGGAGTCACCGGGGAGCTGTTTTTT
-,TRBD1,TRBJ1-1,TRBV14,CASSQIAGGRDTEAFF,TGTGCCAGCAGCCAGATCGCAGGGGGCAGGGACACTGAAGCTTTCTTT
-,TRBD2,TRBJ2-3,TRBV5-1,CASSLIPGTSGYTQYF,TGCGCCAGCAGCTTGATCCCGGGGACTAGCGGTTATACGCAGTATTTT
-,TRBD1,TRBJ1-4,TRBV27,CASSLIGTALSNEKLFF,TGTGCCAGCAGTTTAATCGGGACAGCTCTTTCTAATGAAAAACTGTTTTTT
-,-,TRBJ2-7,TRBV7-2,CASSLRDEQYF,TGTGCCAGCAGCTTACGTGACGAGCAGTACTTC
once,-,TRBJ1-1,TRBV19,CASIQRAANTEAFF,TGTGCCAGTATCCAGCGGGCAGCAAACACTGAAGCTTTCTTT
-,TRBD2,TRBJ2-3,TRBV28,CASRLDTSGGRTDTQYF,TGTGCCAGCAGGCTTGACACTAGCGGGGGACGCACAGATACGCAGTATTTT
-,TRBD1,TRBJ1-3,TRBV10-3,CAISDFLGQGSSGNTIYF,TGTGCCATCAGTGATTTCCTGGGACAGGGCTCCTCTGGAAACACCATATATTTT
-,-,TRBJ2-7,TRBV10-3,CAIRDETGPTYEQYF,TGTGCCATCAGAGATGAGACAGGTCCTACCTACGAGCAGTACTTC
-,TRBD2,TRBJ2-7,TRBV5-1,CASTLAGSSYEQYF,TGCGCCAGCACCTTAGCGGGAAGCTCCTACGAGCAGTACTTC
-,-,TRBJ2-4,TRBV7-2,CASSLGGGGDIQYF,TGTGCCAGCAGCTTAGGAGGGGGAGGAGACATTCAGTACTTC
-,TRBD1,TRBJ2-1,TRBV5-1,CASSPEFGTGRDEQFF,TGCGCCAGCAGCCCCGAGTTTGGGACAGGGAGGGATGAGCAGTTCTTC
-,TRBD1,TRBJ2-7,TRBV28,CAITTGQDSYEQYF,TGTGCCATCACAACGGGACAGGACTCCTACGAGCAGTACTTC
-,-,TRBJ1-3,TRBV7-9,CASSLGTGGNTIYF,TGTGCCAGCAGCTTAGGCACAGGGGGAAACACCATATATTTT
few,TRBD1,TRBJ1-5,TRBV27,CASSSGQAQHF,TGTGCCAGCAGTTCAGGACAGGCCCAGCATTTT
-,-,TRBJ1-2,TRBV6-1,CASSVGRGDYGYTF,TGTGCCAGCAGTGTCGGGAGGGGTGACTATGGCTACACCTTC